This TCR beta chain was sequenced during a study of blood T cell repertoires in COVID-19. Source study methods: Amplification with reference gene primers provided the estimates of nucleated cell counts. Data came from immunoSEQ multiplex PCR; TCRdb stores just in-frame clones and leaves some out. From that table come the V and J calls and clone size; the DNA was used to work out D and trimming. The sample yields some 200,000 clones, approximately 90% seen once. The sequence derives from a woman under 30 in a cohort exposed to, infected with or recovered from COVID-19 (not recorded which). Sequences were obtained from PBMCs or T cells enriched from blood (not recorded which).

The CDR3 sequence is CASSLARGQGAQEQYF. For the CDR3, the DNA is TGCGCCAGCAGCTTGGCCCGAGGACAGGGGGCGCAAGAGCAGTACTTC. The rearrangement joins TRBV5-1 to TRBJ2-7; the match to TRBD1 covers 11 bases. Germline CDR1 is SGHRS and CDR2 is YFSETQ. CDR3 length equals 16 residues. The junction had 9 bases not matched to a gene; V was cut back by 0 bases and J by 7 bases.